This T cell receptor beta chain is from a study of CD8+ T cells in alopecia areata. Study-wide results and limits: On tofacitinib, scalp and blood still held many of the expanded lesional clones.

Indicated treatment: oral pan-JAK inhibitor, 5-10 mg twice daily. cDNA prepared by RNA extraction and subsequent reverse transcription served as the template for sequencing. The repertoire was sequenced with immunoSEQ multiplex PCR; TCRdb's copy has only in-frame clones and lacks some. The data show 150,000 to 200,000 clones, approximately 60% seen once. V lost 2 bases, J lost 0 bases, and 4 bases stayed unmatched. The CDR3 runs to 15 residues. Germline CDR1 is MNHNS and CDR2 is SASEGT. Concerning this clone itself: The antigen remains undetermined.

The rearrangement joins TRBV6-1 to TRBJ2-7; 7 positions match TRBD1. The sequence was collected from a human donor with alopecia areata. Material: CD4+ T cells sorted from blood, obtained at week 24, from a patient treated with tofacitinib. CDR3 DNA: TGTGCCAGCAGTGAATGGGGACAGAGCTCCTACGAGCAGTACTTC. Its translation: CASSEWGQSSYEQYF.